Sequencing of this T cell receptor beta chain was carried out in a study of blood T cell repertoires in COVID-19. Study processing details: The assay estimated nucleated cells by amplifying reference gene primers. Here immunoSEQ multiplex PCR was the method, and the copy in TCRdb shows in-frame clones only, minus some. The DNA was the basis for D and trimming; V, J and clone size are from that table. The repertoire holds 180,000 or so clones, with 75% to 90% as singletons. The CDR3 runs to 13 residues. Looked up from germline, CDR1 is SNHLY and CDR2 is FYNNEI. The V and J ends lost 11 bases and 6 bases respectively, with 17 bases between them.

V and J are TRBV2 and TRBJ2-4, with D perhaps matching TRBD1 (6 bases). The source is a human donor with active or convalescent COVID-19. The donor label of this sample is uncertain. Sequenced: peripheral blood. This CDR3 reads CASEVGAGNIQYF. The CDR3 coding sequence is TGTGCCTCCGAGGTGGGGGCTGGAAACATTCAGTACTTC.